The sequence of this T cell receptor beta chain was determined in a study of response to subunit inactivated influenza vaccine. Overall study results and limits: New T cells are recruited in small numbers by each seasonal influenza vaccination, according to the authors' suggestion.

J gave up 1 base and V 0 bases, and 2 bases lay outside the gene matches. The germline gives CDR1 SGHTA, CDR2 FQGNSA. This CDR3 spans 16 amino acids. This clonotype was recorded at least ten times. As yet, its antigen is unknown. TCRdb independently ran MiXCR on the RT-PCR reads; one entry per CDR3 protein. The table records more than 450,000 distinct CDR3 sequences, about 7.6% of them present only once. This sequence was found in a man aged 50 to 69 who received an inactivated influenza vaccine. Specimen: PBMCs from blood, collected less than 30 months after vaccination. V gene TRBV7-2 combines with J gene TRBJ2-2; 7 nucleotides line up with TRBD2. In DNA form, the CDR3 reads TGTGCCAGCAGCTTAGCTGGGGGGGGGAACACCGGGGAGCTGTTTTTT. It codes for CASSLAGGGNTGELFF.